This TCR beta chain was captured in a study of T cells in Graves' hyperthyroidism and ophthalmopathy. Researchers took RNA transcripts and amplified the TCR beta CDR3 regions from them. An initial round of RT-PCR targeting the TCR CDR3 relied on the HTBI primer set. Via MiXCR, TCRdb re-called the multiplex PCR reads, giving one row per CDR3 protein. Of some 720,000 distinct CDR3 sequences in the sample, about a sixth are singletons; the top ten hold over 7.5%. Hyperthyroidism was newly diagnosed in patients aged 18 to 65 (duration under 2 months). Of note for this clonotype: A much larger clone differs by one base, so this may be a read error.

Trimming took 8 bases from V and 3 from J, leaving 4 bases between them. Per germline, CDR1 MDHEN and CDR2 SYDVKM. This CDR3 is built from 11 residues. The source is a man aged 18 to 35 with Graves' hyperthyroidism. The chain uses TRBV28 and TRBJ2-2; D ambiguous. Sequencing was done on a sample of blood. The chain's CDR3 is CASWDTGELFF. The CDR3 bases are TGTGCCAGCTGGGACACCGGGGAGCTGTTTTTT.